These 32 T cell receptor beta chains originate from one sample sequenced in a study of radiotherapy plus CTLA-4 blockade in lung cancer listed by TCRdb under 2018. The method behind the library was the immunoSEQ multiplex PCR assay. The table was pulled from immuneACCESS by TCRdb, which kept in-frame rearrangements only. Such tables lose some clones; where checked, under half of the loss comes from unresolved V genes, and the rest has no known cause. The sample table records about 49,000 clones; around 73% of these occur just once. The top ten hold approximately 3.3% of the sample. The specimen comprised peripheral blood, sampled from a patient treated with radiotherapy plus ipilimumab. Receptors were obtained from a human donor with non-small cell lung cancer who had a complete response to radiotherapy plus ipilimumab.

The CDR3 loop is CASSYQGDGSPLHF. The CDR3 DNA is TGTGCCAGCAGTTACCAGGGGGACGGCTCACCCCTCCACTTT. The chain combines TRBV6-6 with TRBJ1-6; TRBD1 aligns across 7 bases. This CDR3 has 14 residues. Trimming cost V 2 bases and J 10 bases; bases outside gene matches: 5. The V gene's germline CDR1 is MNHNY and CDR2 SVGAGI (reference sequence).

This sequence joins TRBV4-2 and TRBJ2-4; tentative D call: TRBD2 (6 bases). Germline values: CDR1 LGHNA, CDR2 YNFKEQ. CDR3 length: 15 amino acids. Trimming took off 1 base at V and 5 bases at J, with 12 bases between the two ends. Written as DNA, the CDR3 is TGTGCCAGCAGCCAAGGGTCCGGGAGAGAAAACATTCAGTACTTC. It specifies CASSQGSGRENIQYF.

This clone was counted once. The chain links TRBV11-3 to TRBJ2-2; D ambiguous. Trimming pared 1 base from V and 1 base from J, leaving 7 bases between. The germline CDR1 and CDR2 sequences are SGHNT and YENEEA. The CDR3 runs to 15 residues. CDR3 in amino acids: CASSLGPQNTGELFF. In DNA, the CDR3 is TGTGCCAGCAGCTTAGGTCCACAGAACACCGGGGAGCTGTTTTTT.

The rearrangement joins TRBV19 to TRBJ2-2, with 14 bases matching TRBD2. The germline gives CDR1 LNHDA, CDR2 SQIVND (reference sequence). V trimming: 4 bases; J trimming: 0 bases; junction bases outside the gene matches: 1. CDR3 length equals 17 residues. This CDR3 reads CASSRLAGGPNTGELFF. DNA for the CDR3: TGTGCCAGTAGTAGACTAGCGGGGGGGCCGAACACCGGGGAGCTGTTTTTT.

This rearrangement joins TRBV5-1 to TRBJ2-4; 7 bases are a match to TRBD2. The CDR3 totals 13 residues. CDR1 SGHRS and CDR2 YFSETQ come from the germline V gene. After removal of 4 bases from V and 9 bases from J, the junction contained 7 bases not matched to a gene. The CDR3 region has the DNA TGCGCCAGCAGCACACCGACGGGGGGCATTCAGTACTTC. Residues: CASSTPTGGIQYF.

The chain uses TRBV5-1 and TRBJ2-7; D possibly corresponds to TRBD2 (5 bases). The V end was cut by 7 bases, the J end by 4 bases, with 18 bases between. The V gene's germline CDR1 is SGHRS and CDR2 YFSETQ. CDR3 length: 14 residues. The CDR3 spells CASGNGEPEYEQYF. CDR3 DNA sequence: TGCGCCAGCGGGAACGGGGAGCCCGAGTACGAGCAGTACTTC.

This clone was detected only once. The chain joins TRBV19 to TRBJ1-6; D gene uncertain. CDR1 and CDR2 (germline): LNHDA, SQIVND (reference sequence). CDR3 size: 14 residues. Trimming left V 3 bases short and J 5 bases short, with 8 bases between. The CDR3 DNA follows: TGTGCCAGTAGTATCAGTTCCGATAATTCACCCCTCCACTTT. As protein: CASSISSDNSPLHF. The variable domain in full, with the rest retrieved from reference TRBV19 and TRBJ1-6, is DGGITQSPKYLFRKEGQNVTLSCEQNLNHDAMYWYRQDPGQGLRLIYYSQIVNDFQKGDIAEGYSVSREKKESFPLTVTSAQKNPTAFYLCASSISSDNSPLHFGNGTRLTVT.

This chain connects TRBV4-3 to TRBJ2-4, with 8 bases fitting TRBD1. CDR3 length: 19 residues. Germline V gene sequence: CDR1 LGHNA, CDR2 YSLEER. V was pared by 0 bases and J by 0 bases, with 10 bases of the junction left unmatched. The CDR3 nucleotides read TGCGCCAGCAGCCAAGATTTGCAGGGGGCTGCCTTAGCCAAAAACATTCAGTACTTC. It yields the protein CASSQDLQGAALAKNIQYF.

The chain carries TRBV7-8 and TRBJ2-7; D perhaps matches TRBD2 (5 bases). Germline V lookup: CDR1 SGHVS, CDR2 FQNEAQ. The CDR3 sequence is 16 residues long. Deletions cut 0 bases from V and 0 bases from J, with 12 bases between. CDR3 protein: CASSLAQRTGSYEQYF. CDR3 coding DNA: TGTGCCAGCAGCTTAGCGCAGCGGACTGGCTCCTACGAGCAGTACTTC.

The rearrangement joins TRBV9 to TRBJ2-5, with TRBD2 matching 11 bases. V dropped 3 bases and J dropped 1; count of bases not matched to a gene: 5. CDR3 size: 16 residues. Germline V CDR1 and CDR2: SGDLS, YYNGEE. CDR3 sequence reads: CASSEGLAAGQETQYF. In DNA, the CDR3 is TGTGCCAGCAGCGAGGGACTAGCGGCGGGCCAAGAGACCCAGTACTTC.

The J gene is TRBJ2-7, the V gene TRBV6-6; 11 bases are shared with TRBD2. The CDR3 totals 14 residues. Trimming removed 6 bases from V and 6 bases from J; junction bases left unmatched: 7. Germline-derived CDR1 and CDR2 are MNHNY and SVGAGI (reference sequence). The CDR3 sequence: CASSLAGGPAEQYF. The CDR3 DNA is TGTGCCAGCAGCTTAGCGGGAGGGCCTGCCGAGCAGTACTTC.

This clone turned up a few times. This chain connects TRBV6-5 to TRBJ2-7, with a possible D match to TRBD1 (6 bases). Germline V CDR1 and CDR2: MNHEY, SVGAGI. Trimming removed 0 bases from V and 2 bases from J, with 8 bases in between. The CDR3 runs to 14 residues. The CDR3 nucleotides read TGTGCCAGCAGTTACTCGAGGGACACCTACGAGCAGTACTTC. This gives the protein CASSYSRDTYEQYF.

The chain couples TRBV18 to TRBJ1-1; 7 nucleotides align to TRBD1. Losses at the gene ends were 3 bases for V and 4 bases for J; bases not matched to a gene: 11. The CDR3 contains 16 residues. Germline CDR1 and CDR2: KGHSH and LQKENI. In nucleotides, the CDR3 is TGTGCCAGCTCACCTTCATCTAGACAGGGAGGCACTGAAGCTTTCTTT. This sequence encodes CASSPSSRQGGTEAFF.

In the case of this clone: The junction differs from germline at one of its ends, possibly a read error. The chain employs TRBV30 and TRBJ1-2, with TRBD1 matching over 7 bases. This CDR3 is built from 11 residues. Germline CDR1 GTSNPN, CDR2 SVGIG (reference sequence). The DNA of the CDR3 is TGTGCCTGGAGTGTACGGGACAGACATAGATTC. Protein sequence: CAWSVRDRHRF.

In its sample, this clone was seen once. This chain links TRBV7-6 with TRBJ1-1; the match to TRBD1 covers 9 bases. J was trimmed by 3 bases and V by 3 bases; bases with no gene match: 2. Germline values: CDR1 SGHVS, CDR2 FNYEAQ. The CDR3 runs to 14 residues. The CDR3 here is CASSLGQGYTEAFF. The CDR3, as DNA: TGTGCCAGCAGCTTGGGACAGGGTTACACTGAAGCTTTCTTT.

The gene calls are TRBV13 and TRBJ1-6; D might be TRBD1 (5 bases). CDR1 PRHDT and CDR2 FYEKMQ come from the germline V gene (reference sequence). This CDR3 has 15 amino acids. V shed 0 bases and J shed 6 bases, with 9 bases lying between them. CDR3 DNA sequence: TGTGCCAGCAGCTTAGGGGTCAGGGTTAATTCACCCCTCCACTTT. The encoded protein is CASSLGVRVNSPLHF. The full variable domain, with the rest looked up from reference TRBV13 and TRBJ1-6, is AAGVIQSPRHLIKEKRETATLKCYPIPRHDTVYWYQQGPGQDPQFLISFYEKMQSDKGSIPDRFSAQQFSDYHSELNMSSLELGDSALYFCASSLGVRVNSPLHFGNGTRLTVT.

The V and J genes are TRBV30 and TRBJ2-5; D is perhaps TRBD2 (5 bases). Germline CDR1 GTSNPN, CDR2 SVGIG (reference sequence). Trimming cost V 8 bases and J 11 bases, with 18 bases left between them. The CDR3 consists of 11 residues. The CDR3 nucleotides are TGTGCCGCCCAACTAGTTACGGGGCAGTACTTC. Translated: CAAQLVTGQYF.

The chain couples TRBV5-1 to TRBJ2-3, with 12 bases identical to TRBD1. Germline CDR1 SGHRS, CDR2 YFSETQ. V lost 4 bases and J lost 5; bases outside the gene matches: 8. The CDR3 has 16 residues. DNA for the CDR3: TGCGCCAGCAGCCTCCGGGACAGGGGGCGAGGAGATACGCAGTATTTT. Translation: CASSLRDRGRGDTQYF.

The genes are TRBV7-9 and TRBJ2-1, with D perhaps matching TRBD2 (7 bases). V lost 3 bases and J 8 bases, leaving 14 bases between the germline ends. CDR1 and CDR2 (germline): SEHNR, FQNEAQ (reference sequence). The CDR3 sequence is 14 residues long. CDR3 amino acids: CASSFGGARDEQFF. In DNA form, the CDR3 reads TGTGCCAGCAGCTTTGGGGGGGCGCGTGATGAGCAGTTCTTC.

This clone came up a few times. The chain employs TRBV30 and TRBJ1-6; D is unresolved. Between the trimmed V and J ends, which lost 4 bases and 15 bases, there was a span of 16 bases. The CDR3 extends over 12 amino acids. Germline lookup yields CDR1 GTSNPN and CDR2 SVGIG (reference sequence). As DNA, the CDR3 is TGTGCCTGGACCTCGTTTGGCGGAAACCTCCACTTT. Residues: CAWTSFGGNLHF.

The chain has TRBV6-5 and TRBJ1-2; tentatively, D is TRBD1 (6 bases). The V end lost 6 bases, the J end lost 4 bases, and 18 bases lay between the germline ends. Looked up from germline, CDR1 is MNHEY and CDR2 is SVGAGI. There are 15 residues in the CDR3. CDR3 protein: CASRPAGQRLYGYTF. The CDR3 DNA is TGTGCCAGCAGACCCGCTGGACAGAGACTCTATGGCTACACCTTC.

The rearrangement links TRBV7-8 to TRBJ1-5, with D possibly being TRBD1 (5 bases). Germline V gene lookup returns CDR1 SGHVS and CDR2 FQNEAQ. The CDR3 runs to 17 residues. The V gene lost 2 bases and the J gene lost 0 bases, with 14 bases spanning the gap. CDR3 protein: CASSLRAGPYSNQPQHF. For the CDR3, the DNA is TGTGCCAGCAGCTTACGGGCAGGGCCATATAGCAATCAGCCCCAGCATTTT.

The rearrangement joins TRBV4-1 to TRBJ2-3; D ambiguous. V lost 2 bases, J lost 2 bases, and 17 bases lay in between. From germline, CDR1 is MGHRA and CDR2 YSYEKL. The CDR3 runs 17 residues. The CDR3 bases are TGCGCCAGCAGCCAACCGAGGTCCGGCCGCGCCACAGATACGCAGTATTTT. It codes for CASSQPRSGRATDTQYF.

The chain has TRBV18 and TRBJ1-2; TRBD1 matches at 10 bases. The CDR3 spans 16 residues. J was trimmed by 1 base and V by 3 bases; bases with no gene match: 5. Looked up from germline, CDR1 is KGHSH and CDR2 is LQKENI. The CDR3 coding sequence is TGTGCCAGCTCACCCGAAGGACAGGGGGGTAACTATGGCTACACCTTC. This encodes CASSPEGQGGNYGYTF. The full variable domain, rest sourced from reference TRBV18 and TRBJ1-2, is NAGVMQNPRHLVRRRGQEARLRCSPMKGHSHVYWYRQLPEEGLKFMVYLQKENIIDESGMPKERFSAEFPKEGPSILRIQQVVRGDSAAYFCASSPEGQGGNYGYTFGSGTRLTVV.

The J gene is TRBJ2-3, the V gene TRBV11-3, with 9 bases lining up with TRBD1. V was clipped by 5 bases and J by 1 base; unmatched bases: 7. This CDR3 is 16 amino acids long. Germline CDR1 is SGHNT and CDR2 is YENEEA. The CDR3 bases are TGTGCCAGCAGCGTAAGGAGGACAGGGGGCACAGATACGCAGTATTTT. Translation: CASSVRRTGGTDTQYF.

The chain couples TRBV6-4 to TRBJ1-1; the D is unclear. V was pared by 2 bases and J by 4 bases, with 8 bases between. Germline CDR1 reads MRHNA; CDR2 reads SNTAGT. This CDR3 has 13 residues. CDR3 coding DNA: TGTGCCAGCAGTGACCAGGTTGGCACTGAAGCTTTCTTT. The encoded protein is CASSDQVGTEAFF.

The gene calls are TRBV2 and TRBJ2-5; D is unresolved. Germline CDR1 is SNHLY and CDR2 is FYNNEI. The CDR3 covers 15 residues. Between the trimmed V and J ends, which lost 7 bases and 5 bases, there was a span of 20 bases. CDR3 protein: CASTALGYSFETQYF. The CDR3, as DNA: TGTGCCAGCACCGCCTTGGGCTACAGTTTTGAGACCCAGTACTTC.

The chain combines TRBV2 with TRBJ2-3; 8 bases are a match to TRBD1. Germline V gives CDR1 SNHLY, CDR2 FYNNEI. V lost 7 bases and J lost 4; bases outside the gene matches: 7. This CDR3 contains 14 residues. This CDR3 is CASKLTGVADTQYF. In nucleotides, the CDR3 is TGTGCCAGCAAATTGACAGGGGTTGCAGATACGCAGTATTTT.

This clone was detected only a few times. CDR3 coding DNA: TGTGCTTCCGGGACTAGCGACAATGAGCAGTTCTTC. Its translation: CASGTSDNEQFF. The rearrangement joins TRBV18 to TRBJ2-1; 10 bases fit TRBD2. The CDR3 spans 12 residues. Per the germline V gene, CDR1 is KGHSH and CDR2 is LQKENI.

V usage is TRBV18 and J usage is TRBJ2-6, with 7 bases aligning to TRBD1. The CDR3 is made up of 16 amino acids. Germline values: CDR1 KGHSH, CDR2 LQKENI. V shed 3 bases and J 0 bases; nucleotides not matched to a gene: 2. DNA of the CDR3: TGTGCCAGCTCACCCGGGGACAGCTCTGGGGCCAACGTCCTGACTTTC. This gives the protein CASSPGDSSGANVLTF.

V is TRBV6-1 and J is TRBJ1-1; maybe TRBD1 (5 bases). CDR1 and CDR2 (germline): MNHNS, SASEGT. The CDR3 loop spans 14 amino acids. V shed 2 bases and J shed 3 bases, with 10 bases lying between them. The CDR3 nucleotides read TGTGCCAGCAGTGAAAACAGGATTCACACTGAAGCTTTCTTT. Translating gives CASSENRIHTEAFF.

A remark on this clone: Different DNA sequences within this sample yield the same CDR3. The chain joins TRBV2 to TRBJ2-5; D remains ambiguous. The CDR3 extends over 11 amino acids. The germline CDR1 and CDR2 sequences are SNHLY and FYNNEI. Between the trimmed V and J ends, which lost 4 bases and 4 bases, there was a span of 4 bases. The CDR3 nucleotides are TGTGCCAGCAGTGTCAGAGAGACCCAGTACTTC. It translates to CASSVRETQYF.